This TCR beta chain was documented in a study of follicular helper T cells after annual influenza vaccination. Noted time point: 2014-2015 season, pre-vaccination. This CDR3 is built from 20 residues. Profiled with immunoSEQ multiplex PCR; TCRdb holds only in-frame clones, not every one. The sample records several thousand clones, roughly 82% being singletons. The V and J genes are TRBV12-2 and TRBJ2-1. TRBV12-2 is labeled a pseudogene. This specimen consisted of CXCR5+ CD38- circulating T follicular helper cells from blood, obtained on the day of influenza vaccination. Subset indicated: circulating Tfh, non-naive CD4+CXCR5+PD-1+ (ICOS+CD38+ or ICOS-CD38-). The receptor's source is an adult who received the influenza vaccine. In DNA, the CDR3 is TGTGCAAGTCGCTTATGGTTTTGTATTTGGAACACAACCTCCTACAATGAGCAGTTCTTC. This sequence encodes CASRLWFCIWNTTSYNEQFF.